Each of the 15 T cell receptor beta chains below was sequenced from the same sample in a study of patients and donors after allogeneic stem cell transplantation. TCRdb called the RT-PCR reads again in MiXCR, with one record for every CDR3 protein. The table has 100,000 to 120,000 distinct CDR3 sequences, around 33% seen once. Material: blood, either unsorted or a sorted T cell fraction (not recorded which). The receptor source for this set is a human donor who was either an allogeneic HSCT recipient or a stem cell or donor lymphocyte infusion donor (not recorded which). It is not recorded whose cells these are; they may come from a transplant donor.

V and J are TRBV7-2 and TRBJ1-1; possible D gene TRBD1, 5 bases. The CDR3 has 14 amino acids. Germline V gene sequence: CDR1 SGHTA, CDR2 FQGNSA. With 3 bases removed from V and 11 bases from J, the gap between germline ends came to 19 bases. The chain's CDR3 is CASSFLGGALGAFF. The CDR3 DNA sequence: TGTGCCAGCAGCTTCCTCGGCGGGGCCCTTGGGGCTTTCTTT.

The chain links TRBV20-1 to TRBJ1-1; the match to TRBD1 covers 7 bases. CDR1 is DFQATT and CDR2 is SNEGSKA in the germline V gene (reference sequence). The CDR3 consists of 15 residues. Unmatched junction bases numbered 9, after V lost 0 bases and J lost 5 bases. The CDR3 bases are TGCAGTGCTAGAGATTTGAACAGGGGATTGACTGAAGCTTTCTTT. Protein product: CSARDLNRGLTEAFF.

This clonotype was recorded a few times. The chain carries TRBV13 and TRBJ1-3; D is undetermined. V lost 4 bases, J lost 0 bases, and 13 bases lay in between. From germline, CDR1 is PRHDT and CDR2 FYEKMQ (reference sequence). This CDR3 spans 16 amino acids. CDR3 DNA sequence: TGTGCCAGCAGCTCGTCCGGGCCATTCTCTGGAAACACCATATATTTT. It is translated as CASSSSGPFSGNTIYF. The full variable domain, in which reference TRBV13 and TRBJ1-3 provide the parts outside the CDR3, is AAGVIQSPRHLIKEKRETATLKCYPIPRHDTVYWYQQGPGQDPQFLISFYEKMQSDKGSIPDRFSAQQFSDYHSELNMSSLELGDSALYFCASSSSGPFSGNTIYFGEGSWLTVV.

The chain carries TRBV25-1 and TRBJ2-1; no clear D. V shed 2 bases and J shed 4 bases, with 9 bases lying between them. The CDR3 sequence is 14 residues long. Germline-derived CDR1 and CDR2 are MGHDK and SYGVNS. The CDR3 region is CASSEPAGYNEQFF. The CDR3 DNA follows: TGTGCCAGCAGTGAACCCGCAGGTTACAATGAGCAGTTCTTC.

This clonotype was seen a single time. The chain uses TRBV30 and TRBJ1-6; D is uncertain. The CDR3 is 15 residues long. Germline V gene sequence: CDR1 GTSNPN, CDR2 SVGIG (reference sequence). Trimming cost V 3 bases and J 1 base, with 10 bases left between them. The CDR3 DNA reads TGTGCCTGGAGAATGAGAGGGTCCTATAATTCACCCCTCCACTTT. This translates into CAWRMRGSYNSPLHF.

This clonotype was counted only a few times. The V call is TRBV7-2, the J call TRBJ1-1; perhaps TRBD1 as D (5 bases). This CDR3 has 13 amino acids. Trimming left V 3 bases short and J 3 bases short, with 8 bases between. Germline CDR1 reads SGHTA; CDR2 reads FQGNSA. The CDR3 region has the DNA TGTGCCAGCAGCTTCGGCAGGGACACTGAAGCTTTCTTT. Protein: CASSFGRDTEAFF.

This clonotype occurred a few times. V gene TRBV27 combines with J gene TRBJ1-4, with D perhaps matching TRBD1 (6 bases). V dropped 1 base and J dropped 8 bases, with 11 bases sitting between them. Germline values: CDR1 MNHEY, CDR2 SMNVEV (reference sequence). The CDR3 runs 14 residues. This CDR3 reads CASSLWRGGEKLFF. Written as DNA, the CDR3 is TGTGCCAGCAGTTTATGGAGGGGGGGCGAAAAACTGTTTTTT.

The chain combines TRBV24-1 with TRBJ2-1; maybe TRBD2 (6 bases). Germline V gene sequence: CDR1 KGHDR, CDR2 SFDVKD. The CDR3 loop spans 16 amino acids. The V and J ends lost 5 bases and 5 bases respectively, with 18 bases between them. CDR3 sequence reads: CATSGMGQRAHNEQFF. The DNA of the CDR3 is TGTGCCACCAGTGGGATGGGCCAGCGGGCCCACAATGAGCAGTTCTTC.

The V call is TRBV10-3, the J call TRBJ1-5; unclear D gene. The length of the CDR3 is 13 residues. V lost 6 bases, J lost 0 bases, and 6 bases lay in between. Per the germline V gene, CDR1 is ENHRY and CDR2 is SYGVKD. This CDR3 is CAIRAASNQPQHF. The CDR3 coding sequence is TGTGCCATCAGAGCAGCTAGCAATCAGCCCCAGCATTTT.

This sequence joins TRBV29-1 and TRBJ2-4; no clear D. The CDR3 loop spans 13 amino acids. Trimming stripped 2 bases from V and 0 bases from J, with 5 bases between. CDR1 SQVTM and CDR2 ANQGSEA come from the germline V gene. CDR3 coding DNA: TGCAGCGTTGAACGGCTAGCCAAAAACATTCAGTACTTC. Protein product: CSVERLAKNIQYF.

The J gene is TRBJ2-1, the V gene TRBV7-2; D not resolved. CDR1 is SGHTA, CDR2 FQGNSA, per germline. The CDR3 length is 14 residues. V lost 2 bases, J lost 9 bases, and 14 bases lay in between. Written as DNA, the CDR3 is TGTGCCAGCAGCTTAAAGCCGACTTGCACTGAGCAGTTCTTC. It codes for CASSLKPTCTEQFF.

This chain uses TRBV12-3 or TRBV12-4 with TRBJ1-5; D call uncertain. V dropped 3 bases and J dropped 5 bases, with 8 bases sitting between them. This CDR3 has 13 amino acids. This CDR3 is CASSLENYQPQHF. The CDR3 region has the DNA TGTGCCAGCAGTTTGGAAAATTATCAGCCCCAGCATTTT.

A few counts support this clonotype. J is TRBJ1-2 and V is TRBV12-3 or TRBV12-4; 8 nucleotides agree with TRBD1. V trimming: 5 bases; J trimming: 1 base; junction bases outside the gene matches: 6. The CDR3 is 15 amino acids. CDR3 in amino acids: CASSPRDRNNYGYTF. Written as DNA, the CDR3 is TGTGCCAGCAGTCCCCGGGACAGGAATAACTATGGCTACACCTTC.

This clonotype was seen a few times. The rearrangement joins TRBV25-1 to TRBJ2-3; D is perhaps TRBD1 or TRBD2 (5 bases each). There are 14 residues in the CDR3. Trimming removed 8 bases at V and 7 bases at J, with 19 bases between. Per the germline V gene, CDR1 is MGHDK and CDR2 is SYGVNS. This chain's CDR3 is CASGQPGLMNTQYF. In nucleotides, the CDR3 is TGTGCCAGCGGTCAACCGGGGCTAATGAATACGCAGTATTTT.

This chain's CDR3 is CASSSYDTEQFF. The CDR3 region has the DNA TGCGCCAGCAGCTCCTACGATACTGAGCAGTTCTTC. The rearrangement links TRBV5-1 to TRBJ2-1; no reliable D call. Germline-derived CDR1 and CDR2 are SGHRS and YFSETQ. This CDR3 contains 12 residues. V was trimmed by 3 bases and J by 9 bases, leaving 10 bases between them.